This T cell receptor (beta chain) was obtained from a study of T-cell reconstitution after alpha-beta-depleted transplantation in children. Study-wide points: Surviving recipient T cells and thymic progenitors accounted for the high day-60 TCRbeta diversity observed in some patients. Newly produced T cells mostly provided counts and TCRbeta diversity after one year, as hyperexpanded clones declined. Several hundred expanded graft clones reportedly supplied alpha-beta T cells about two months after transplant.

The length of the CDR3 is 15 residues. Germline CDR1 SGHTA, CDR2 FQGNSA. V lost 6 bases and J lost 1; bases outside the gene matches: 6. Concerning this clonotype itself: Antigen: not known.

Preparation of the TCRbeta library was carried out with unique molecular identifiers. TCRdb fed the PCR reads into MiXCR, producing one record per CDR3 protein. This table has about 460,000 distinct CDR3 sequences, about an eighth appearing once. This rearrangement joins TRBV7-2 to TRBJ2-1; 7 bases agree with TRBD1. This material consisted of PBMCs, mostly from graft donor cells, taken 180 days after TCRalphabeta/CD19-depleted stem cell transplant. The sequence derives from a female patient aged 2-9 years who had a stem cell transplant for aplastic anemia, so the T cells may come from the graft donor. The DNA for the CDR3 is TGTGCCAGCAGTTTCCCGGGACAGTCCTACAATGAGCAGTTCTTC. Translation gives CASSFPGQSYNEQFF.